This T cell receptor (beta chain) was identified in a study of T cells in tumors after PD-1 blockade. Background on the study: Some patients also took daily vismodegib 150 mg during anti-PD-1 treatment.

Study outcomes and limitations: Clonal replacement, not reinvigoration, is suggested for expanded exhausted CD8+ clones after therapy.

Described time point: first of two pre-therapy site-matched biopsies about two months apart. Site-matched primary tumor biopsies were taken before and after PD-1 blockade. Genomic DNA template from tumor biopsies or peripheral blood, roughly 616 ng to 6,500 ng input. V lost 0 bases to trimming and J lost 1 base, with 6 bases between them. Germline CDR1 and CDR2: LGHNA and YNFKEQ. The CDR3 is 14 amino acids. Profiled with immunoSEQ multiplex PCR; TCRdb holds only in-frame clones, not every one. The sample has about 4,200 clones, roughly four fifths seen once. Concerning this clone itself: The antigen is unknown.

The genes are TRBV4-2 and TRBJ1-1; no clear D. This TCR came from a human donor with basal cell carcinoma. The sample was tumor tissue, taken before anti-PD-1 treatment. The CDR3, as DNA: TGTGCCAGCAGCCAAGATTGGGCGAACACTGAAGCTTTCTTT. It codes for CASSQDWANTEAFF.